One sample yielded the 15 T cell receptor beta chains listed below, sequenced in a study of T cell changes during pregnancy in multiple sclerosis. Repertoires were generated with immunoSEQ multiplex PCR, while TCRdb's copy carries only in-frame clones and drops some. The sample comprises some 11,000 clones, around 88% of which are singletons, and 5.1% rests with the top ten. Specimen: CD8+ T cells from peripheral blood mononuclear cells, collected in the first trimester of pregnancy. These receptors all stem from a female donor in good health, enrolled as a control in a pregnancy study.

The CDR3 protein is CASSQGHTEAFF. Here the CDR3 DNA reads TGTGCCAGCTCGCAGGGTCACACTGAAGCTTTCTTT. The V and J genes are TRBV6-5 and TRBJ1-1, with a weak D call TRBD1 (5 bases). The CDR3 has 12 residues. V dropped 8 bases and J dropped 3 bases, with 10 bases sitting between them. Germline-derived CDR1 and CDR2 are MNHEY and SVGAGI.

V usage is TRBV11-2 and J usage is TRBJ1-1, with TRBD1 matching 7 bases. The CDR3 runs to 14 residues. Trimming cost V 5 bases and J 3 bases; bases outside gene matches: 6. Germline V gives CDR1 SGHAT, CDR2 FQNNGV. CDR3 protein: CASSRQGGDTEAFF. The CDR3 DNA is TGTGCCAGCAGCCGACAGGGCGGAGACACTGAAGCTTTCTTT.

DNA for the CDR3: TGCGCCAGCAGCCACAGGGGCCGTTTCTACAATGAGCAGTTCTTC. It encodes CASSHRGRFYNEQFF. The chain recombines TRBV5-1 with TRBJ2-1, with TRBD1 identical over 7 bases. The CDR3 sequence is 15 residues long. Looked up from germline, CDR1 is SGHRS and CDR2 is YFSETQ. After removal of 4 bases from V and 3 bases from J, the junction contained 7 bases not matched to a gene.

The rearrangement joins TRBV10-2 to TRBJ2-3; 8 bases are shared with TRBD2. CDR3 size: 19 residues. With V trimmed by 2 bases and J by 2 bases, 15 bases remained unmatched. The germline CDR1 and CDR2 sequences are WSHSY and SAAADI. The CDR3 loop reads CASSEGSRGESIVTDTQYF. CDR3 nucleotides: TGCGCCAGCAGTGAGGGGTCGCGGGGGGAGTCGATAGTCACAGATACGCAGTATTTT.

This chain connects TRBV27 to TRBJ1-2; 9 bases line up with TRBD1. V was pared by 5 bases and J by 4 bases, with 5 bases of the junction left unmatched. Germline V gives CDR1 MNHEY, CDR2 SMNVEV (reference sequence). The CDR3 length is 14 residues. In DNA, the CDR3 is TGTGCCAGCAGTAACAGGGGGCAAGGCTATGGCTACACCTTC. This gives the protein CASSNRGQGYGYTF.

V usage is TRBV19 and J usage is TRBJ1-1, with D possibly matching TRBD1 (6 bases). The V gene lost 5 bases and the J gene lost 5 bases, with 15 bases spanning the gap. The length of the CDR3 is 14 residues. Germline loops: CDR1 LNHDA, CDR2 SQIVND (reference sequence). The CDR3 reads CASSSGRGKTEAFF. CDR3 nucleotide sequence: TGTGCCAGTAGTTCTGGCAGGGGAAAAACTGAAGCTTTCTTT.

V is TRBV4-3 and J is TRBJ1-4, with D maybe TRBD1 (6 bases). Germline-derived CDR1 and CDR2 are LGHNA and YSLEER. CDR3 size: 15 residues. Trimming stripped 2 bases from V and 3 bases from J, with 10 bases between. In DNA form, the CDR3 reads TGCGCCAGCAGCCAAACGACAGGCCCTAATGAAAAACTGTTTTTT. As protein: CASSQTTGPNEKLFF.

This sequence joins TRBV6-6 and TRBJ2-7; possible D gene TRBD1, 5 bases. Trimming left V 4 bases short and J 2 bases short, with 12 bases between. This CDR3 is built from 14 residues. Germline CDR1 is MNHNY and CDR2 is SVGAGI (reference sequence). CDR3 region: CASSSRGNPYEQYF. The CDR3 nucleotides read TGTGCCAGCAGTTCAAGGGGAAATCCCTACGAGCAGTACTTC.

The table lists this clone with a count of one. The chain carries TRBV6-1 and TRBJ2-5; 10 bases agree with TRBD2. The CDR3 has 16 amino acids. V shed 2 bases, J shed 5 bases, and the junction held 8 bases outside the gene matches. Germline V CDR1 and CDR2: MNHNS, SASEGT. CDR3 sequence reads: CASSEFSGGALETQYF. Written as DNA, the CDR3 is TGTGCCAGCAGTGAATTCAGCGGGGGGGCCCTCGAGACCCAGTACTTC.

CDR3 amino acids: CASSARQGSGTEAFF. The CDR3 DNA reads as TGTGCCAGCAGTGCCCGACAGGGGAGTGGAACTGAAGCTTTCTTT. The chain links TRBV25-1 to TRBJ1-1, with 8 positions matching TRBD1. V was clipped by 4 bases and J by 5 bases; unmatched bases: 9. This CDR3 comprises 15 residues. Germline CDR1 is MGHDK and CDR2 is SYGVNS.

The rearrangement links TRBV6-1 to TRBJ1-2, with a tentative D call TRBD1 (6 bases). The CDR3 extends over 17 amino acids. Trimming left V 2 bases short and J 8 bases short, with 24 bases between. Per germline, CDR1 MNHNS and CDR2 SASEGT. CDR3 amino acids: CASSEKLSRGFLYGYTF. The CDR3 bases are TGTGCCAGCAGTGAAAAACTTAGTAGGGGGTTTCTCTACGGCTACACCTTC.

The V gene is TRBV19, the J gene TRBJ2-2; TRBD2 might be the D (6 bases). Germline V lookup: CDR1 LNHDA, CDR2 SQIVND (reference sequence). The CDR3 covers 14 residues. V lost 8 bases and J 3 bases, leaving 13 bases between the germline ends. In DNA form, the CDR3 reads TGTGCCAGTTCGGGACTCGATTACACCGGGGAGCTGTTTTTT. Translation gives CASSGLDYTGELFF.

The chain links TRBV19 to TRBJ1-1; possibly TRBD1 for D (5 bases). V dropped 10 bases and J dropped 1 base, with 10 bases sitting between them. Per germline, CDR1 LNHDA and CDR2 SQIVND (reference sequence). The CDR3 extends over 12 amino acids. The CDR3 spells CATWRGNTEAFF. In DNA, the CDR3 is TGTGCCACCTGGAGGGGGAACACTGAAGCTTTCTTT.

The chain couples TRBV27 to TRBJ1-1; D perhaps matches TRBD1 (6 bases). Trimming took 5 bases from V and 1 from J, leaving 11 bases between them. Germline V CDR1 and CDR2: MNHEY, SMNVEV (reference sequence). CDR3 length: 14 amino acids. This CDR3 reads CASSPRQANTEAFF. The DNA of the CDR3 is TGTGCCAGCAGTCCAAGACAGGCGAACACTGAAGCTTTCTTT.

J is TRBJ2-1 and V is TRBV4-2, with 10 positions matching TRBD2. CDR3 size: 16 residues. Germline loops: CDR1 LGHNA, CDR2 YNFKEQ. The V segment lost 0 bases and the J segment 6 bases; nucleotides outside the gene matches: 5. The CDR3 DNA follows: TGTGCCAGCAGCCAAGATCCGGCTAGCGGGGGCAATGAGCAGTTCTTC. This encodes CASSQDPASGGNEQFF.